This TCR beta chain is from a study of identical twins. From the 5' RACE reads, TCRdb called clonotypes with MiXCR, one entry per CDR3 protein. The sample records about 720,000 distinct CDR3 sequences, over 15% being singletons. Whole-study results and caveats: It was possible that invariant MAIT and iNKT cells partly confounded the zero-insertion analyses. Excess twin sharing in beta out-of-frame sequences was weaker.

Turning to this clonotype: Its antigen is currently unknown.

The data were also submitted as part of a second study, on T cells expressing NK-cell markers.

Sequences were obtained from PBMCs. This receptor was taken from a woman aged 18-30 years in good health.

The CDR3 is CATSVFSGGLFLGFF. The CDR3 bases are TGTGCCACCAGTGTCTTTAGCGGGGGGCTTTTCCTGGGGTTCTTC. The chain employs TRBV24-1 and TRBJ2-1, with 10 bases identical to TRBD2. V was clipped by 5 bases and J by 15 bases; unmatched bases: 15. The CDR3 contains 15 residues. The germline V gene has CDR1 KGHDR and CDR2 SFDVKD.